This T cell receptor beta chain appears in the sequencing data of a study of identical twins. This clonotype was detected only a few times. After template switching added a universal primer site, the resulting cDNA carried unique molecular identifiers. Each CDR3 protein is one row after TCRdb ran MiXCR on the 5' RACE reads. The top ten clones hold approximately 3% of a sample with a few hundred thousand distinct CDR3 sequences, approximately 10% of them seen once. The same data also contributed to another study, on yellow fever vaccine responses in identical twins. From that study: On the reported evidence, twins' vaccine T cell responses seemed partly convergent and partly personalized.

Sequencing input: PBMCs. This sequence originates from a woman aged 18-29 years in good health.

The chain's CDR3 is CASSQGTATDTQYF. The CDR3 DNA follows: TGCGCCAGCAGCCAAGGGACAGCCACAGATACGCAGTATTTT. The chain recombines TRBV4-3 with TRBJ2-3, with D possibly being TRBD1 (6 bases). V was cut by 1 base and J by 2 bases, with 7 bases left in between. The CDR3 is made up of 14 amino acids. Germline values: CDR1 LGHNA, CDR2 YSLEER.